A selection of T cell receptor beta chains follows, all from one sample in a study of blood T cell repertoires in COVID-19. Here immunoSEQ multiplex PCR was the method, and the copy in TCRdb shows in-frame clones only, minus some. The sample records approximately 450,000 clones, approximately 90% being singletons. The sequencing input was PBMCs or T cells enriched from blood (not recorded which). Receptors originate from a man younger than 45 who had recovered from COVID-19. Both conserved end residues are part of each CDR3.

V: TRBV6-5
J: TRBJ2-2
CDR3: CASSPGQGVAGELFF

V: TRBV6-5
J: TRBJ2-1
CDR3: CASSYSTGTSGGEQFF

V: TRBV7-9
J: TRBJ2-5
CDR3: CASSLSLDQETQYF

V: TRBV7-9
J: TRBJ1-2
CDR3: CASSPPNRGYGYTF

V: TRBV7-2
J: TRBJ2-1
CDR3: CASSLRLEDYGGNNEQFF

V: TRBV28
J: TRBJ1-3
CDR3: CASSSWTGGLFSSGNTIYF

V: TRBV27
J: TRBJ2-7
CDR3: CASSLSGQGAREQYF

V: TRBV4-1
J: TRBJ1-1
CDR3: CASSLGDGLRNTEAFF

V: TRBV28
J: TRBJ2-1
CDR3: CASSSGTSVNNEQFF

V: TRBV3-1/TRBV3-2
J: TRBJ2-7
CDR3: CASSPASGAYEQYF

V: TRBV7-9
J: TRBJ2-7
CDR3: CASSFDRDRHEQYF

V: TRBV18
J: TRBJ1-2
CDR3: CASSPADYLGGYTF

V: TRBV28
J: TRBJ2-6
CDR3: CASSRVVSGANVLTF

V: TRBV7-8
J: TRBJ2-1
CDR3: CASSEDTGLAVLSYNEQFF

V: TRBV7-2
J: TRBJ2-1
CDR3: CASSHGTRTNEQFF

V: TRBV9
J: TRBJ2-3
CDR3: CASSARTSGGFTDTQYF

V: TRBV9
J: TRBJ1-2
CDR3: CASSVEAGYGYTF

V: TRBV19
J: TRBJ1-5
CDR3: CASTERGGWPDQPQHF

V: TRBV9
J: TRBJ2-2
CDR3: CASSVSGSPGELFF

V: TRBV28
J: TRBJ2-3
CDR3: CASSFYRDRGDTQYF

V: TRBV27
J: TRBJ1-1
CDR3: CASSLSGGRATEAFF

V: TRBV2
J: TRBJ1-5
CDR3: CARSGGGSNQPQHF

V: TRBV7-2
J: TRBJ2-3
CDR3: CASSLALSVDTDTQYF

V: TRBV11-1
J: TRBJ2-7
CDR3: CASSPPARAGGEQYF

V: TRBV6-2/TRBV6-3
J: TRBJ2-1
CDR3: CASSSSGSYNEQFF

V: TRBV18
J: TRBJ1-1
CDR3: CASSPNPDSNTEAFF

V: TRBV29-1
J: TRBJ1-4
CDR3: CSVEVGTGGVGRGEKLFF

V: TRBV11-2
J: TRBJ2-2
CDR3: CASNYAGSQAGELFF

V: TRBV4-1
J: TRBJ2-2
CDR3: CASSQDTGVFVGELFF

V: TRBV18
J: TRBJ2-2
CDR3: CASSSFIAGGSPGELFF

V: TRBV7-8
J: TRBJ2-5
CDR3: CASSLGGGWETQYF

V: TRBV7-9
J: TRBJ1-2
CDR3: CASSYPGQGADGYTF

V: TRBV28
J: TRBJ1-3
CDR3: CASSLSDSGNTIYF

V: TRBV29-1
J: TRBJ1-4
CDR3: CSVEVGAGGFEKLFF

V: TRBV18
J: TRBJ1-4
CDR3: CASSPLLELTAGRESNEKLFF

V: TRBV11-2
J: TRBJ2-1
CDR3: CASSSTTSGRAYNEQFF

V: TRBV5-7
J: TRBJ1-1
CDR3: CASSLFWGSGTTEAFF

V: TRBV15
J: TRBJ2-1
CDR3: CATSGSEQFF

V: TRBV6-6
J: TRBJ1-4
CDR3: CASSYSAGGIEKLFF

V: TRBV30
J: TRBJ1-5
CDR3: CAWSVQSNQPQHF

V: TRBV28
J: TRBJ2-5
CDR3: CASSSSRQETQYF

V: TRBV7-8
J: TRBJ2-1
CDR3: CASSTLVGVGNSGRSYNEQFF

V: TRBV28
J: TRBJ1-5
CDR3: CASSLVAESQPQHF

V: TRBV28
J: TRBJ1-5
CDR3: CASNKWAGNSNQPQHF